The source of this TCR beta chain is a study of cytomegalovirus exposure and HLA in healthy donors. Samples came from healthy bone marrow donors. This CDR3 is built from 18 residues. CDR1 and CDR2 from the germline V gene are MGHRA and YSYEKL. V lost 1 base, J lost 7 bases, and 12 bases stayed unmatched. Points from the study as a whole: In a later analysis, across HLA loci, associated TCR counts were highest for DRB1, lowest for HLA-C.

A multiplex PCR was run with 60 Vbeta primers and 13 Jbeta primers. Sequencing was performed with immunoSEQ multiplex PCR; in TCRdb, only in-frame clones are kept and a portion is missing. In the table there are more than 150,000 clones, almost 85% of which are singletons. The table lists this clone with a few counts. Its specificity is unknown. The specimen was PBMCs. The rearrangement uses TRBV4-1 and TRBJ2-1; 11 nucleotides align to TRBD2. The source is a boy aged 2-9 years in good health and CMV-seronegative. The CDR3 nucleotides are TGCGCCAGCAGCCAAGTATTTCTTAGCGGGAGGGCGGAGAATGAGCAGTTCTTC. This codes for CASSQVFLSGRAENEQFF.